Listed below are T cell receptor beta chains from one sample, sequenced in a study of T-cell memory formation after mild COVID-19. TCRdb called the 5' RACE reads again in MiXCR, with one record for every CDR3 protein. The sample shows approximately 60,000 distinct CDR3 sequences, more than 8% of them seen only once. The sequencing input was PBMCs or a T cell subset sorted from them (not recorded which). These receptors were collected from a man aged 18 to 29 who had mild COVID-19 (a few samples of this study predate the infection). Cell type and time point are not known. The CDR3 runs from the conserved cysteine through the conserved F or W.

TRBV6-2/TRBV6-3	TRBJ1-5	CASSYVQGQPQHF
TRBV7-3	TRBJ2-2	CASSPGAGGELFF
TRBV5-1	TRBJ1-2	CASSFMDDPKVNTF
TRBV7-6	TRBJ2-1	CASSSFQGLGAGNEQFF
TRBV5-5	TRBJ1-1	CASIPGGGIFVNTEAFF
TRBV5-6	TRBJ2-3	CASSLDANTDTQYF
TRBV4-3	TRBJ2-1	CASSQDLLGHNEQFF
TRBV5-1	TRBJ2-5	CASSSAGGLDATQYF
TRBV6-5	TRBJ2-2	CASSTAGTGELFF
TRBV6-5	TRBJ2-7	CASSELGESSYEQYF
TRBV7-2	TRBJ2-2	CASSQNNDRRAGELFF